These 26 T cell receptor beta chains were all obtained from the same sample, sequenced in a study of cytomegalovirus exposure and HLA in healthy donors. Both 60 Vbeta primers and 13 Jbeta primers went into the PCR. Some clones are missing from TCRdb's copy, which holds only in-frame ones; the method was immunoSEQ multiplex PCR. The sample shows about 100,000 clones, 74% of them seen only once. The sequencing sample was made of PBMCs. The source is a man in his forties or fifties in good health and CMV-seropositive.

On this clone itself: The junction and the germline gene differ at one end; a read error may be behind it. V gene TRBV7-9 combines with J gene TRBJ2-7; 8 bases agree with TRBD1. This CDR3 is built from 16 residues. Per the germline V gene, CDR1 is SEHNR and CDR2 is FQNEAQ (reference sequence). DNA of the CDR3: TGTGCCAGCAGCTTACGACCCGGGACAGGCTCCGACGAGCAGTACTTC. Translated, it gives CASSLRPGTGSDEQYF.

On this clone: Germline and junction disagree at one end, which may indicate a read error. CDR3 amino acids: CASSLEARETQYF. The CDR3 DNA is TGCGCTAGCAGCTTGGAGGCGCGGGAGACCCAGTACTTC. The chain recombines TRBV5-1 with TRBJ2-5; the D gene is possibly TRBD2 (5 bases). This CDR3 comprises 13 residues. Germline V gene data show CDR1 as SGHRS and CDR2 as YFSETQ.

The genes are TRBV6-5 and TRBJ1-1, with D possibly being TRBD1 (5 bases). The length of the CDR3 is 13 residues. Trimming left V 4 bases short and J 5 bases short, with 11 bases between. CDR1 MNHEY and CDR2 SVGAGI come from the germline V gene. In nucleotides, the CDR3 is TGTGCCAGCAGTTCCCCCGGGGGGACTGAAGCTTTCTTT. Translating it yields CASSSPGGTEAFF.

The chain joins TRBV5-1 to TRBJ1-4; no definite D call. The V gene lost 4 bases and the J gene lost 2 bases, with 12 bases spanning the gap. Germline lookup yields CDR1 SGHRS and CDR2 YFSETQ. CDR3 size: 15 residues. CDR3 nucleotide sequence: TGCGCCAGCAGCCCCTCGCGGGCGACTAATGAAAAACTGTTTTTT. Translating gives CASSPSRATNEKLFF.

In this sample, this clone turned up once. The chain couples TRBV30 to TRBJ1-6, with D hard to call. Germline loops: CDR1 GTSNPN, CDR2 SVGIG (reference sequence). Trimming left V 8 bases short and J 4 bases short, with 12 bases between. This CDR3 contains 13 residues. CDR3 residues: CAGSGGYNSPLHF. The CDR3, as DNA: TGTGCCGGATCCGGAGGGTATAATTCACCCCTCCACTTT.

This sequence joins TRBV5-6 and TRBJ1-1; TRBD1 is a possible D gene (5 bases). The V end lost 4 bases, the J end lost 7 bases, and 14 bases lay between the germline ends. Germline values: CDR1 SGHDT, CDR2 YYEEEE. The CDR3 spans 13 residues. The CDR3 nucleotides read TGTGCCAGCAGCCAACAGGCCAGGAGTGAAGCTTTCTTT. This sequence encodes CASSQQARSEAFF. The whole variable domain, remainder taken from reference TRBV5-6 and TRBJ1-1, is DAGVTQSPTHLIKTRGQQVTLRCSPKSGHDTVSWYQQALGQGPQFIFQYYEEEERQRGNFPDRFSGHQFPNYSSELNVNALLLGDSALYLCASSQQARSEAFFGQGTRLTVV.

The V and J genes are TRBV7-2 and TRBJ1-1; a weak D match, TRBD1 (5 bases). V was cut by 5 bases and J by 10 bases, with 17 bases left in between. This CDR3 has 13 residues. Germline V gives CDR1 SGHTA, CDR2 FQGNSA. The CDR3 DNA is TGTGCCAGCAGCAACTTTCGGGGGTCGGCAGCTTTCTTT. Residues: CASSNFRGSAAFF.

This clone turned up a few times. V usage is TRBV5-1 and J usage is TRBJ2-5; 10 nucleotides agree with TRBD2. Per the germline V gene, CDR1 is SGHRS and CDR2 is YFSETQ. The CDR3 covers 20 residues. V lost 0 bases and J lost 5; bases outside the gene matches: 19. CDR3 sequence reads: CASSLGLAGVARLKGETQYF. The CDR3 nucleotides are TGCGCCAGCAGCTTGGGCCTAGCGGGAGTAGCGCGTTTAAAGGGGGAGACCCAGTACTTC.

CDR3 nucleotides: TGTGCCAGCAGTTACTCAGGGGGGGGAACCTACAATGAGCAGTTCTTC. Translation gives CASSYSGGGTYNEQFF. The gene calls are TRBV6-5 and TRBJ2-1, with D possibly TRBD2 on 7 matching bases. The CDR3 runs to 16 residues. Germline V lookup: CDR1 MNHEY, CDR2 SVGAGI. Trimming left V 0 bases short and J 2 bases short, with 11 bases between.

The chain carries TRBV2 and TRBJ2-7; 9 positions match TRBD2. CDR1 and CDR2 (germline): SNHLY, FYNNEI. The CDR3 contains 13 residues. Trimming at V came to 7 bases and at J to 2 bases, leaving 3 bases not matched to a gene. Written as DNA, the CDR3 is TGTGCCAGCACAGCGGGAGGACCCTACGAGCAGTACTTC. Amino acid sequence: CASTAGGPYEQYF. Drawing the rest from reference TRBV2 and TRBJ2-7, the complete variable domain is EPEVTQTPSHQVTQMGQEVILRCVPISNHLYFYWYRQILGQKVEFLVSFYNNEISEKSEIFDDQFSVERPDGSNFTLKIRSTKLEDSAMYFCASTAGGPYEQYFGPGTRLTVT.

The CDR3 protein is CASSLGHEGDEQFF. The DNA of the CDR3 is TGTGCCAGCAGCTTGGGACACGAAGGGGATGAGCAGTTCTTC. This rearrangement joins TRBV7-6 to TRBJ2-1; weak D call: TRBD1 (6 bases). Germline lookup yields CDR1 SGHVS and CDR2 FNYEAQ. Between the trimmed V and J ends, which lost 3 bases and 8 bases, there was a span of 14 bases. This CDR3 has 14 residues.

The V call is TRBV29-1, the J call TRBJ2-2; the D gene is possibly TRBD1 (6 bases). The CDR3 runs 17 residues. Germline V lookup: CDR1 SQVTM, CDR2 ANQGSEA. Trimming shortened V by 0 bases and J by 4 bases, and 18 bases separated the two germline ends. The CDR3 loop is CSVEDRDVRGVTGELFF. CDR3 bases: TGCAGCGTTGAAGATCGCGACGTCAGGGGAGTCACCGGGGAGCTGTTTTTT.

This clone was seen a single time. The chain is built from TRBV6-6 and TRBJ2-1, with a weak D call TRBD2 (5 bases). The CDR3 totals 15 residues. The germline gives CDR1 MNHNY, CDR2 SVGAGI (reference sequence). The germline V and J ends were trimmed by 7 bases and 2 bases, with 15 bases remaining between them. The CDR3 is CASTLRTGTYNEQFF. The CDR3 DNA reads TGTGCCAGCACCTTGAGGACGGGGACCTACAATGAGCAGTTCTTC.

This chain links TRBV10-3 with TRBJ2-1; 14 bases map to TRBD2. Per germline, CDR1 ENHRY and CDR2 SYGVKD. The length of the CDR3 is 17 residues. J lost 5 bases, V lost 0 bases, and 3 bases had no gene match. The CDR3, as DNA: TGTGCCATCAGTGAGTCTTGGACTAGCGGGAGGAACAATGAGCAGTTCTTC. Translating gives CAISESWTSGRNNEQFF.

This clone was seen more than once but under ten times. CDR3 nucleotide sequence: TGTGCCAGCAGCTTCCTTGGGACTAGCGGGGGCGGTGAGCAGTTCTTC. Encoded protein: CASSFLGTSGGGEQFF. The rearrangement links TRBV5-6 to TRBJ2-1; TRBD2 agrees at 14 bases. CDR3 length: 16 residues. CDR1 and CDR2 from the germline V gene are SGHDT and YYEEEE. Germline trimming cut 2 bases from V and 9 bases from J; bases unmatched to any gene: 7.

This chain joins TRBV7-2 and TRBJ1-2; TRBD1 aligns across 9 bases. With V trimmed by 5 bases and J by 8 bases, 9 bases remained unmatched. Germline loops: CDR1 SGHTA, CDR2 FQGNSA. The CDR3 is made up of 14 amino acids. The CDR3 bases are TGTGCCAGCAGCCCCGGACAGGGGTACGGAGGCTACACCTTC. As protein: CASSPGQGYGGYTF. The whole variable domain, filled in from reference TRBV7-2 and TRBJ1-2, reads GAGVSQSPSNKVTEKGKDVELRCDPISGHTALYWYRQSLGQGLEFLIYFQGNSAPDKSGLPSDRFSAERTGGSVSTLTIQRTQQEDSAVYLCASSPGQGYGGYTFGSGTRLTVV.

The count of this clone is one. The chain links TRBV10-1 to TRBJ2-5; possibly TRBD1 for D (5 bases). The DNA end is a closer match to TRBJ2-7, so the J assignment may be wrong. Germline lookup yields CDR1 WNHNN and CDR2 SYGVQD (reference sequence). The CDR3 length is 13 residues. The CDR3 protein is CASSRGATYEQYF. CDR3 in DNA: TGCGCCAGCAGTAGGGGTGCTACCTACGAGCAGTACTTC.

CDR3 nucleotides: TGTGCCAGCAGTTTAAGAGACAGGGAGGTGTTTTACGAAAAACTGTTTTTT. It is translated as CASSLRDREVFYEKLFF. V is TRBV28 and J is TRBJ1-4, with 7 bases that match TRBD1. This CDR3 contains 17 residues. The germline V gene encodes CDR1 MDHEN and CDR2 SYDVKM. The junction had 14 bases not matched to a gene; V was cut back by 2 bases and J by 8 bases. The variable domain in full, completed from reference TRBV28 and TRBJ1-4, reads DVKVTQSSRYLVKRTGEKVFLECVQDMDHENMFWYRQDPGLGLRLIYFSYDVKMKEKGDIPEGYSVSREKKERFSLILESASTNQTSMYLCASSLRDREVFYEKLFFGSGTQLSVL.

This chain joins TRBV6-5 and TRBJ1-1, with D tentatively TRBD1 (5 bases). The V and J ends lost 5 bases and 3 bases respectively, with 16 bases between them. Germline lookup yields CDR1 MNHEY and CDR2 SVGAGI. This CDR3 region has 15 residues. The CDR3 sequence: CASSPAGGDDTEAFF. CDR3 DNA: TGTGCCAGCAGTCCTGCGGGGGGGGATGACACTGAAGCTTTCTTT.

V usage is TRBV5-1 and J usage is TRBJ1-6; D possibly corresponds to TRBD1 (5 bases). Germline V lookup: CDR1 SGHRS, CDR2 YFSETQ. V lost 5 bases to trimming and J lost 10 bases, with 16 bases between them. The CDR3 has 14 amino acids. The CDR3 DNA reads TGCGCCAGCAGTTACGACAGTATTGGGTCACCCCTCCACTTT. Its translation: CASSYDSIGSPLHF.

A single count supports this clone. The rearrangement uses TRBV11-3 and TRBJ2-7; TRBD2 aligns across 11 bases. This CDR3 region has 13 residues. The ends lost 6 bases at V and 5 bases at J; junction bases unmatched: 3. Per germline, CDR1 SGHNT and CDR2 YENEEA. The CDR3 protein is CASSTSGSHEQYF. The CDR3 coding sequence is TGTGCCAGCAGTACTAGCGGGAGTCACGAGCAGTACTTC.

The genes are TRBV10-3 and TRBJ1-1; no clear D. CDR1 ENHRY and CDR2 SYGVKD come from the germline V gene. Trimming took off 5 bases at V and 4 bases at J, with 8 bases between the two ends. CDR3 length: 12 amino acids. The CDR3 protein is CAISSQATEAFF. The CDR3 DNA sequence: TGTGCCATCAGTAGTCAGGCCACTGAAGCTTTCTTT.

This sequence joins TRBV4-2 and TRBJ2-3; no clear D gene. Germline V CDR1 and CDR2: LGHNA, YNFKEQ. The CDR3 length is 13 residues. V shed 1 base and J shed 7 bases, with 9 bases lying between them. The CDR3 nucleotides are TGTGCCAGCAGCCAAGGCGGAGTATATACGCAGTATTTT. Its protein product is CASSQGGVYTQYF.

The chain employs TRBV4-2 and TRBJ1-2; D ambiguous. In germline, CDR1 is LGHNA, CDR2 YNFKEQ. CDR3 length: 14 residues. Between the trimmed V and J ends, which lost 0 bases and 7 bases, there was a span of 12 bases. CDR3 DNA: TGTGCCAGCAGCCAAGATTCAAGGGAGTTTGGCTACACCTTC. It codes for CASSQDSREFGYTF.

The chain employs TRBV11-3 and TRBJ1-1, with 10 positions matching TRBD1. The V segment lost 5 bases and the J segment 0 bases; nucleotides outside the gene matches: 6. The CDR3 has 16 residues. The germline gives CDR1 SGHNT, CDR2 YENEEA. CDR3 nucleotides: TGTGCCAGCAGCCCTGGGACAGGGGCCTTGAACACTGAAGCTTTCTTT. This encodes CASSPGTGALNTEAFF. The full variable domain, its missing parts supplied by reference TRBV11-3 and TRBJ1-1, is EAGVVQSPRYKIIEKKQPVAFWCNPISGHNTLYWYLQNLGQGPELLIRYENEEAVDDSQLPKDRFSAERLKGVDSTLKIQPAELGDSAVYLCASSPGTGALNTEAFFGQGTRLTVV.

This chain links TRBV29-1 with TRBJ2-1, with TRBD2 as a possible D gene (6 bases). In germline, CDR1 is SQVTM, CDR2 ANQGSEA. Deletions cut 0 bases from V and 6 bases from J, with 15 bases between. This CDR3 is 15 amino acids long. CDR3 nucleotide sequence: TGCAGCGTTGAAGATCGACGGGAGAGGCGCAATGAGCAGTTCTTC. Its protein is CSVEDRRERRNEQFF.